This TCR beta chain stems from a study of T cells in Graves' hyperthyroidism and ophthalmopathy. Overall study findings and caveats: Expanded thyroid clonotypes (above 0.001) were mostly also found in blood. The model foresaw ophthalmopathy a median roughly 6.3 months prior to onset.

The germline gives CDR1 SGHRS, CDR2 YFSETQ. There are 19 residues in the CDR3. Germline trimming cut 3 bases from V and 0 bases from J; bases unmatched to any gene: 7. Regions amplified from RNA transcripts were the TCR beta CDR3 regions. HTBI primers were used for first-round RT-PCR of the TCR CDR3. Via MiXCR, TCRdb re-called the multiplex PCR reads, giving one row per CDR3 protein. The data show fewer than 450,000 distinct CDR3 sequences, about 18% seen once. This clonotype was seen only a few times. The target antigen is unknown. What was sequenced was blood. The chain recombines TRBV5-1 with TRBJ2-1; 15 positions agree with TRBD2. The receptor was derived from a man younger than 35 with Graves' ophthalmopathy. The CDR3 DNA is TGCGCCAGCAGCTCGGGACTAGCGGGGGGCTATGACTCCTACAATGAGCAGTTCTTC. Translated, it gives CASSSGLAGGYDSYNEQFF.